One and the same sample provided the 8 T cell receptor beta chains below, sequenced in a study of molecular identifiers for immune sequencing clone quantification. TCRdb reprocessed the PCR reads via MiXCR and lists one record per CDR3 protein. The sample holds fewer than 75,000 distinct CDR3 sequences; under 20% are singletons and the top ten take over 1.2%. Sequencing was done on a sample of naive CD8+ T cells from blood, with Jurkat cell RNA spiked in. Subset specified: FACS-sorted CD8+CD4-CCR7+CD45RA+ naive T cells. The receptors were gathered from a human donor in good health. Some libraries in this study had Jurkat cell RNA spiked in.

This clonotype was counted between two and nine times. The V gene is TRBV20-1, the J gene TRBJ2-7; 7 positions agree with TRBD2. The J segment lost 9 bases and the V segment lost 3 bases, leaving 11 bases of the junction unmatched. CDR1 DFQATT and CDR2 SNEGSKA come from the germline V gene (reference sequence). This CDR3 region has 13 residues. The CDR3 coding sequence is TGCAGTGCTAGTCTGGCGGGGGAAAGCGGGCAGTACTTC. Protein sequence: CSASLAGESGQYF.

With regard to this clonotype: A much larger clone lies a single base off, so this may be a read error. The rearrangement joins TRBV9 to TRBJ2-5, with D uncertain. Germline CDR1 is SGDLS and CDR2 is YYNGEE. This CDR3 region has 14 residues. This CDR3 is CASSVDSGVETQCF. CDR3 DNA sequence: TGTGCCAGCAGCGTAGATTCCGGCGTAGAGACCCAGTGCTTC.

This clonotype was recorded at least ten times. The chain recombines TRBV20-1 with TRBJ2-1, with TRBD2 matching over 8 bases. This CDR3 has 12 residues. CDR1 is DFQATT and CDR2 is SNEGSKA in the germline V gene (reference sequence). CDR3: CSSGGVEHEQFF. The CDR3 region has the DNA TGCAGCTCCGGGGGGGTTGAGCATGAGCAGTTCTTC.

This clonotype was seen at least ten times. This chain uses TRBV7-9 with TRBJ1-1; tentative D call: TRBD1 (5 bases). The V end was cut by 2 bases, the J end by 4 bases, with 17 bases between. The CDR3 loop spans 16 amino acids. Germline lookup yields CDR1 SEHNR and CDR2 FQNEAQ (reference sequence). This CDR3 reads CASSLPTDRLSTEAFF. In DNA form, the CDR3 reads TGTGCCAGCAGCTTACCGACAGACCGCTTGAGCACTGAAGCTTTCTTT.

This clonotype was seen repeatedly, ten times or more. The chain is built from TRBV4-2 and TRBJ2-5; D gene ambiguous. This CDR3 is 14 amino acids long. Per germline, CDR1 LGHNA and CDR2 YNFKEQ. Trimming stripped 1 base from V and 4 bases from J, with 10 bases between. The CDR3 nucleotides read TGTGCCAGCAGCCAAGTTGAGGTTCGAGAGACCCAGTACTTC. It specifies CASSQVEVRETQYF.

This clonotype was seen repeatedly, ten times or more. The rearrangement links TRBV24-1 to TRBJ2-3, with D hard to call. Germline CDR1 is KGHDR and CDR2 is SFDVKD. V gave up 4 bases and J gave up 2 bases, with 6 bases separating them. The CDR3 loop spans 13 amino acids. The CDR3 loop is CATSDQDTDTQYF. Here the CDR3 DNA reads TGTGCCACCAGTGACCAAGACACAGATACGCAGTATTTT.

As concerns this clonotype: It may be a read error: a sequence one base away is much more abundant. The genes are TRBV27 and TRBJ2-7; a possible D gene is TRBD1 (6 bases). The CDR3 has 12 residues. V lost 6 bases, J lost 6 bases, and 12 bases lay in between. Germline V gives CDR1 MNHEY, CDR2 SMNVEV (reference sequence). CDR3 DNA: TGTGCCAGCAGAACAGGGACCAGCGAGCAGTACTTC. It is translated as CASRTGTSEQYF.

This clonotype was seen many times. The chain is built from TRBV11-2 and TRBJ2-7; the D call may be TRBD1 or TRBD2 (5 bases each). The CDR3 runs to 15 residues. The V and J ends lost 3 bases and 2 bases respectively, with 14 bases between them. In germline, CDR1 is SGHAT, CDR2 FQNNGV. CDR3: CASSLGEQGTYEQYF. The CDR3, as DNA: TGTGCCAGCAGCTTGGGGGAGCAGGGTACCTACGAGCAGTACTTC.